This T cell receptor (beta chain) was sequenced for a study of blood T cell repertoires in COVID-19. V was cut by 6 bases and J by 4 bases, with 16 bases left in between. This CDR3 contains 16 residues. Germline loops: CDR1 SEHNR, CDR2 FQNEAQ (reference sequence). Libraries were prepared by immunoSEQ multiplex PCR; TCRdb keeps only in-frame clonotypes and omits some of them. The table records 85,000 to 100,000 clones, 79% of them present only once. What was sequenced was peripheral blood. The chain joins TRBV7-9 to TRBJ2-6; TRBD1 is a possible D gene (6 bases). The receptor was derived from a woman of 80 years or more with active or convalescent COVID-19. CDR3 amino acids: CASRKPQGAGANVLTF. CDR3 DNA sequence: TGTGCCAGCAGAAAGCCACAGGGAGCCGGGGCCAACGTCCTGACTTTC.